Sequencing of this T cell receptor (beta chain) was carried out in a study of Ad26.COV2.S vaccination and SARS-CoV-2 variants. Treatment noted: around 19 received Ad26.COV2.S at low or high dose, single or two shots; about 5 received placebo; per-sample allocation not given. Sampling happened 63 days after the first vaccine or placebo injection. The table came from immunoSEQ multiplex PCR; TCRdb's copy has only in-frame clones and leaves some out. The data contain hundreds of thousands of clones, more than 70% of them seen just once; the ten biggest clones take up about 3.1%. Germline lookup yields CDR1 SGDLS and CDR2 YYNGEE. Trimming took off 0 bases at V and 5 bases at J, with 12 bases between the two ends. The CDR3 covers 15 residues.

This receptor was taken from a person aged 18-65 years who received the Ad26.COV2.S COVID-19 vaccine or a placebo. Sequencing was performed on peripheral blood, taken in a trial of Ad26.COV2.S vaccine versus placebo. This sequence joins TRBV9 and TRBJ2-1, with a weak D call TRBD1 (6 bases). This CDR3 is CASSVGARGDNEQFF. CDR3 nucleotides: TGTGCCAGCAGCGTAGGGGCCAGGGGAGACAATGAGCAGTTCTTC.